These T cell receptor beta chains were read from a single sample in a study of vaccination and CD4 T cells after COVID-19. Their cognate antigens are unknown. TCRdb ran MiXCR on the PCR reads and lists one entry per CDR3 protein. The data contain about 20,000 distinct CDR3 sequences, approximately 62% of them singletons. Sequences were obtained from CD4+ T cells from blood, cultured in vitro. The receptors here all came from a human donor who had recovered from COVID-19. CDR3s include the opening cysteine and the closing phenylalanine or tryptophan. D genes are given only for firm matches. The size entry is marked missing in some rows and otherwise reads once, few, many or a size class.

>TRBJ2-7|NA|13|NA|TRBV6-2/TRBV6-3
TGTGCCAGCAGAATGGGGGCGACCTACGAGCAGTACTTC
CASRMGATYEQYF
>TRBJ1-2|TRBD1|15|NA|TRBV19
TGTGCCAGTAGAGGGGGACAGGCTCCTGGGGGTGGCTACACCTTC
CASRGGQAPGGGYTF
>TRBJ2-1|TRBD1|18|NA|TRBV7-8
TGTGCCAGCAGCTCTGAGGCAGGGGGATGGGGAACGTACAATGAGCAGTTCTTC
CASSSEAGGWGTYNEQFF
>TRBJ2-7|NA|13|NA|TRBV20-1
TGCAGTGCAACCGGGACGACCTCCTACGAGCAGTACTTC
CSATGTTSYEQYF
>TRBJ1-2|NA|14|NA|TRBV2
TGTGCCAGCAGTGAACCCAGACAACCGGCTGGCTACACCTTC
CASSEPRQPAGYTF
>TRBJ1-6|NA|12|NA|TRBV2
TGTGCCAGCAGGGGAAGTCTTTCACCCCTCCACTTT
CASRGSLSPLHF
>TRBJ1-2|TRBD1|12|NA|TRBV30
TGTGCCTGGCGACAGGGGAACTATGGCTACACCTTC
CAWRQGNYGYTF
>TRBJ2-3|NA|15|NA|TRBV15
TGTGCCACCAGCCGCTCCGGGCGAAGCACAGATACGCAGTATTTT
CATSRSGRSTDTQYF
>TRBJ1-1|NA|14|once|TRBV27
TGTGCCAGCAGCCTTGGACCTAGTTACACTGAAGCTTTCTTT
CASSLGPSYTEAFF
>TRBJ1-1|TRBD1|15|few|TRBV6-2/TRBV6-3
TGTGCCAGCAGTTCCCGGGGACAGGGTTACACTGAAGCTTTCTTT
CASSSRGQGYTEAFF
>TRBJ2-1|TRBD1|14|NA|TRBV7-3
TGTGCCAGCAGCTTTCAGGGGGCTGTCGATGAGCAGTTCTTC
CASSFQGAVDEQFF
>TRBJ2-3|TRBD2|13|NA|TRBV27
TGTGCCAGTTCTAGCGGGAGAGGGCGAACGCAGTATTTT
CASSSGRGRTQYF
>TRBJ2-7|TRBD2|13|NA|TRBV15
TGTGCCACCAGTCCCGGGACTAGGTACGAGCAGTACTTC
CATSPGTRYEQYF
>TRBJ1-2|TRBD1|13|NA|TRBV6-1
TGTGCCAGCATTCAGGGGGCAGACTATGGCTACACCTTC
CASIQGADYGYTF
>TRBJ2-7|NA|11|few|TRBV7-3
TGTGCTGGGGGAGAATCCTACGAGCAGTACTTC
CAGGESYEQYF
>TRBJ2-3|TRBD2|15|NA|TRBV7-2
TGTGCCAGCAGCCCGCAAGCGGGAGGCACAGATACGCAGTATTTT
CASSPQAGGTDTQYF
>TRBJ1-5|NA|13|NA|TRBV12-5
TGTGCTAGTGGTTTGGAGGACAATCAGCCCCAGCATTTT
CASGLEDNQPQHF
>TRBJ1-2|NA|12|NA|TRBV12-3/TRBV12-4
TGTGCCAGCGGAACAGGCCCCTATGGCTACACCTTC
CASGTGPYGYTF
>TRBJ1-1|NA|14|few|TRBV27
TGTGCCAGCAGTTTAGCCCGTATGAACACTGAAGCTTTCTTT
CASSLARMNTEAFF
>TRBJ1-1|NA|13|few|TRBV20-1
TGCAGTGCTATGACAAAGATGAACACTGAAGCTTTCTTT
CSAMTKMNTEAFF
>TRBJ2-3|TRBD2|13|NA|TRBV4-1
TGCGCCAGCAGCGCAGCGGGGAGAGATACGCAGTATTTT
CASSAAGRDTQYF
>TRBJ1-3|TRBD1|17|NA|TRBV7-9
TGTGCCAGCAGCTTACCCGGGACAGGCGGCTCTGGAAACACCATATATTTT
CASSLPGTGGSGNTIYF
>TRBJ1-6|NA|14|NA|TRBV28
TGTGCCAGCAGTTTATCGGGGGGACTTTCACCCCTCCACTTT
CASSLSGGLSPLHF
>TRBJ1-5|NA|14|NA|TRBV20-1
TGCAGTGCTAGTTATGGGAATAGCAATCAGCCCCAGCATTTT
CSASYGNSNQPQHF
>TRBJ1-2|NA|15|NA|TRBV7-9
TGTGCCAGCAGCTTAAGCGGGATGGGGAACTATGGCTACACCTTC
CASSLSGMGNYGYTF
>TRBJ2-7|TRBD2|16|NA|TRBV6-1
TGTGCCAGCAGTCGCGACTTTGGGAGGGGAGTCTACGAGCAGTACTTC
CASSRDFGRGVYEQYF
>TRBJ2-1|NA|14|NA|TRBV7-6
TGTGCCAGCAGCTTAACGCAACGGAGCAATGAGCAGTTCTTC
CASSLTQRSNEQFF
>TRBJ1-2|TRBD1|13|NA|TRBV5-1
TGCGCCAGCAGACAGACAGGGGATTATGGCTACACCTTC
CASRQTGDYGYTF